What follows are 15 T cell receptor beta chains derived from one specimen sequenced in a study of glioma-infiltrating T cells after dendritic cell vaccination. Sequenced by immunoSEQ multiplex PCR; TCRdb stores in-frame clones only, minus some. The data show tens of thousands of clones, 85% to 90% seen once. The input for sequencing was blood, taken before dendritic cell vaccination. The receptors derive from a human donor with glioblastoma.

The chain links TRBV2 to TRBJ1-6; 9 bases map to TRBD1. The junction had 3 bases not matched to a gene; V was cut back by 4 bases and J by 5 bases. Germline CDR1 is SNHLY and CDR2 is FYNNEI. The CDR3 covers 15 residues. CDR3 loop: CASSGQGVDNSPLHF. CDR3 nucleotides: TGTGCCAGCAGTGGACAGGGGGTAGATAATTCACCCCTCCACTTT.

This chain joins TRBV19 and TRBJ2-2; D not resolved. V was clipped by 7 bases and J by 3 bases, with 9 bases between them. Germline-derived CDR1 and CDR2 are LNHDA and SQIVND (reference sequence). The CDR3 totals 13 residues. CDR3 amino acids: CASNQQDTGELFF. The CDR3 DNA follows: TGTGCCAGTAATCAGCAGGACACCGGGGAGCTGTTTTTT.

CDR3 residues: CASSRDLSYNEQFF. The CDR3 DNA reads as TGTGCCAGCAGCCGGGACTTGTCCTACAATGAGCAGTTCTTC. The chain carries TRBV5-5 and TRBJ2-1; TRBD2 might be the D (6 bases). The germline CDR1 and CDR2 sequences are SGHKS and YYEKEE (reference sequence). V was pared by 4 bases and J by 1 base, with 9 bases between. The CDR3 length is 14 residues.

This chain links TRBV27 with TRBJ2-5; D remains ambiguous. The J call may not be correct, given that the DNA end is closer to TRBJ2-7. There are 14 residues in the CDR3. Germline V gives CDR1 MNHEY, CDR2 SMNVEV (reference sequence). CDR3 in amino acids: CASSSTESSYEQYF. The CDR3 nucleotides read TGTGCCAGCAGTTCGACTGAGAGCTCCTACGAGCAGTACTTC.

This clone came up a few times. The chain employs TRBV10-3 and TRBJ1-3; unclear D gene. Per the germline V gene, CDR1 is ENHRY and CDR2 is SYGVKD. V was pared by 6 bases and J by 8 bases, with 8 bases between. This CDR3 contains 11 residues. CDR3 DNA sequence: TGTGCCATCAGGTTCGGGGACACCATATATTTT. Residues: CAIRFGDTIYF.

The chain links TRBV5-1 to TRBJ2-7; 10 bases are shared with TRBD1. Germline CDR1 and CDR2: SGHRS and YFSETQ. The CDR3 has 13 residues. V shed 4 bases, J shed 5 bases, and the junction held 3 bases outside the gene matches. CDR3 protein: CASSKGQGDEQYF. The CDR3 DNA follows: TGCGCCAGCAGCAAAGGACAGGGGGACGAGCAGTACTTC.

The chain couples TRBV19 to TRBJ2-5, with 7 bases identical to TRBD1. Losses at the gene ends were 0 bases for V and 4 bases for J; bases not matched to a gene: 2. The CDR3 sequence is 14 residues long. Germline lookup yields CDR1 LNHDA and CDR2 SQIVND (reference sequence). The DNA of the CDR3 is TGTGCCAGTAGTATAGAGACAGGGCGAGAGACCCAGTACTTC. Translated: CASSIETGRETQYF.

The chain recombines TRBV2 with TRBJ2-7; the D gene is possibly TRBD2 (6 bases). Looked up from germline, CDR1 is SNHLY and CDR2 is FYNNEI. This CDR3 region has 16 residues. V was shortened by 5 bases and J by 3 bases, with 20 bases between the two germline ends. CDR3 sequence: CASSRGKLLLNYEQYF. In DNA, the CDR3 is TGTGCCAGCAGTCGCGGGAAACTACTTCTAAACTACGAGCAGTACTTC.

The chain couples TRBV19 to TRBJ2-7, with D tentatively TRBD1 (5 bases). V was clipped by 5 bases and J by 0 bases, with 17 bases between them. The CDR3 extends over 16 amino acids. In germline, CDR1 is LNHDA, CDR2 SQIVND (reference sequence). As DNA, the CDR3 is TGTGCCAGTAGTTCTCAGGGCCCACCAAGCTCCTACGAGCAGTACTTC. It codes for CASSSQGPPSSYEQYF.

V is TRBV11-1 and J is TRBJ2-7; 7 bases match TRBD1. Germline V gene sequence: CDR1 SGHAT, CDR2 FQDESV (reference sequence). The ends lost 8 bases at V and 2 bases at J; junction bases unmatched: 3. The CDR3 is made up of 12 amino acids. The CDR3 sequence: CASGGQAYEQYF. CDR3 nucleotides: TGTGCCAGCGGAGGACAGGCCTACGAGCAGTACTTC.

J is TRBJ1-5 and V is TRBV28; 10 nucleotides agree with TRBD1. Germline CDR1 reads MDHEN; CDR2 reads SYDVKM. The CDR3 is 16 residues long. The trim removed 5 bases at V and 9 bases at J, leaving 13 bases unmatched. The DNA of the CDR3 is TGTGCCAGCAGTCCCCTCGCGGGACAGGGGATCCGGCCCCAGCATTTT. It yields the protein CASSPLAGQGIRPQHF.

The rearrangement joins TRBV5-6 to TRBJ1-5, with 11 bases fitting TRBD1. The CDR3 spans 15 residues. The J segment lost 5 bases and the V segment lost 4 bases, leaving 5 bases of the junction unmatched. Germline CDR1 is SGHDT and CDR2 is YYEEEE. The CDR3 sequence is CASSVGTGGYQPQHF. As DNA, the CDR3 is TGTGCCAGCAGCGTAGGGACAGGGGGATATCAGCCCCAGCATTTT. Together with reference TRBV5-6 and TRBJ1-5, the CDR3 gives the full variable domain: DAGVTQSPTHLIKTRGQQVTLRCSPKSGHDTVSWYQQALGQGPQFIFQYYEEEERQRGNFPDRFSGHQFPNYSSELNVNALLLGDSALYLCASSVGTGGYQPQHFGDGTRLSIL.

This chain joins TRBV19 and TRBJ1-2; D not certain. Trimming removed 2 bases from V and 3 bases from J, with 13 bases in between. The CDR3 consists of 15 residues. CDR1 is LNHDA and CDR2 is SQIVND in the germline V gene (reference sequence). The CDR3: CASSIIGIADYGYTF. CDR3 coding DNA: TGTGCCAGTAGTATAATCGGGATTGCTGACTATGGCTACACCTTC.

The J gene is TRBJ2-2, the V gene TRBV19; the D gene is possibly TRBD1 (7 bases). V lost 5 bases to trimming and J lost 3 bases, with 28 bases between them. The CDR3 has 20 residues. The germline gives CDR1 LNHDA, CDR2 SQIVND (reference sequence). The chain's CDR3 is CASSGAHQGGLFYYTGELFF. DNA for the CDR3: TGTGCCAGTAGTGGAGCACACCAGGGGGGCCTTTTTTATTACACCGGGGAGCTGTTTTTT. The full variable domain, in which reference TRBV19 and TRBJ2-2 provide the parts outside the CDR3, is DGGITQSPKYLFRKEGQNVTLSCEQNLNHDAMYWYRQDPGQGLRLIYYSQIVNDFQKGDIAEGYSVSREKKESFPLTVTSAQKNPTAFYLCASSGAHQGGLFYYTGELFFGEGSRLTVL.

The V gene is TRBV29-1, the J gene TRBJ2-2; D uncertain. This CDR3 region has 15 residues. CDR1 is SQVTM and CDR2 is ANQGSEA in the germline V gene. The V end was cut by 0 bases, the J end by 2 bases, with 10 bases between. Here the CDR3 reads CSVEDHDRNTGELFF. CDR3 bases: TGCAGCGTTGAAGATCACGATAGAAACACCGGGGAGCTGTTTTTT.